This T cell receptor (beta chain) appears in the sequencing data of a study of cytomegalovirus exposure and HLA in healthy donors. Overall study: Researchers found that under 90% of 398 genotyped donors fell within the Caucasian-associated ancestry cluster.

This CDR3 is built from 11 residues. The V and J ends lost 5 bases and 1 base respectively, with 3 bases between them. CDR1 and CDR2 (germline): SEHNR, FQNEAQ (reference sequence). This PCR relied on a set of 60 Vbeta primers and 13 Jbeta primers. This table comes from immunoSEQ multiplex PCR, and its TCRdb copy is limited to in-frame clones, with some not included. The sample consists of 150,000 or so clones, roughly four fifths of them appearing once. Findings and limits, study-wide: A later analysis reportedly identified an Asian-associated ancestry cluster as carrying fewer N-insertions than the approximately 620-donor mean. In an earlier analysis, productive rearrangement rates for most beta V segments clustered near 87% or 30%.

To note about this clone: Its antigen is not identified. Other DNA variants within this sample encode the same CDR3.

The J gene is TRBJ2-7, the V gene TRBV7-9; no firm D call. The sequence came from a man aged 18-30 years in good health and CMV-seropositive. The sequenced sample was PBMCs. The CDR3: CASSPSYEQYF. The CDR3 bases are TGTGCCAGCAGCCCTTCCTACGAGCAGTACTTC.